The 14 T cell receptor beta chains below all came from one sample that was sequenced in a study of identical twins. Via MiXCR, TCRdb re-called the 5' RACE reads, giving one row per CDR3 protein. The sample gives about 530,000 distinct CDR3 sequences, about a fifth of which show up once; approximately 0.49% is in the top ten. This sample also belongs to another study, concerning yellow fever vaccine responses in identical twins.

The material sequenced was CD4+ T cells sorted from blood. These TCRs come from a woman aged 18 to 35 in good health.

The table lists this clonotype with a count of one. The chain has TRBV20-1 and TRBJ2-7; the D is unclear. Germline CDR1 is DFQATT and CDR2 is SNEGSKA (reference sequence). The V end lost 3 bases, the J end lost 3 bases, and 9 bases lay between the germline ends. The length of the CDR3 is 12 residues. The CDR3 protein is CSASGRVYEQYV. DNA for the CDR3: TGCAGTGCTAGTGGCCGGGTCTACGAGCAGTACGTC.

This clonotype was counted at least ten times. This chain uses TRBV2 with TRBJ1-2; D remains ambiguous. CDR3 size: 12 residues. Trimming cost V 6 bases and J 0 bases, with 5 bases left between them. In germline, CDR1 is SNHLY, CDR2 FYNNEI. As DNA, the CDR3 is TGTGCCAGCAGCCAAGCTAACTATGGCTACACCTTC. This gives the protein CASSQANYGYTF.

This clonotype was seen a few times. This rearrangement joins TRBV10-2 to TRBJ1-2; D not certain. Germline CDR1 WSHSY, CDR2 SAAADI. The CDR3 runs to 15 residues. Between the trimmed V and J ends, which lost 5 bases and 0 bases, there was a span of 13 bases. Here the CDR3 DNA reads TGCGCCAGCAGTAGAAGGATGGAAACTAACTATGGCTACACCTTC. Its protein product is CASSRRMETNYGYTF.

This clonotype was seen only a few times. The V call is TRBV5-1, the J call TRBJ2-5; D is undetermined. V lost 1 base, J lost 1 base, and 8 bases lay in between. This CDR3 contains 14 residues. Germline CDR1 SGHRS, CDR2 YFSETQ. CDR3 residues: CASSLYVTQETQYF. The CDR3 region has the DNA TGCGCCAGCAGCTTGTACGTGACCCAAGAGACCCAGTACTTC.

The chain couples TRBV19 to TRBJ2-2; D is perhaps TRBD1 (6 bases). Trimming cost V 7 bases and J 1 base, with 10 bases left between them. This CDR3 comprises 14 residues. The germline CDR1 and CDR2 sequences are LNHDA and SQIVND (reference sequence). The CDR3 sequence is CASTGTQNTGELFF. Written as DNA, the CDR3 is TGTGCCAGTACCGGGACACAGAACACCGGGGAGCTGTTTTTT.

V gene TRBV2 combines with J gene TRBJ2-4; unclear D gene. The CDR3 length is 14 residues. V gave up 0 bases and J gave up 0 bases, with 3 bases separating them. The germline V gene has CDR1 SNHLY and CDR2 FYNNEI. The CDR3 DNA reads as TGTGCCAGCAGTGAAGCGGTAGCCAAAAACATTCAGTACTTC. Protein sequence: CASSEAVAKNIQYF.

This clonotype was recorded a few times. The rearrangement joins TRBV12-5 to TRBJ2-2, with D unclear. V gave up 7 bases and J gave up 0 bases, with 3 bases separating them. In germline, CDR1 is LGHNT, CDR2 FRNRAP. The CDR3 spans 12 residues. The CDR3 DNA follows: TGTGCTAGTGTTCCGAACACCGGGGAGCTGTTTTTT. This encodes CASVPNTGELFF.

The chain is built from TRBV7-8 and TRBJ1-1, with no clear D. Germline V gene lookup returns CDR1 SGHVS and CDR2 FQNEAQ. The CDR3 consists of 12 residues. The V end lost 3 bases, the J end lost 11 bases, and 13 bases lay between the germline ends. The CDR3 region is CASSFPLPRAFF. In nucleotides, the CDR3 is TGTGCCAGCAGCTTCCCTCTGCCGAGGGCTTTCTTT.

The rearrangement links TRBV12-3 or TRBV12-4 to TRBJ2-1, with 10 bases matching TRBD1. This CDR3 has 16 amino acids. Losses at the gene ends were 5 bases for V and 7 bases for J; bases not matched to a gene: 11. The CDR3 sequence: CASSRSGTGVRNEQFF. The DNA of the CDR3 is TGTGCCAGCAGTCGGTCTGGGACAGGGGTTCGGAATGAGCAGTTCTTC.

This clonotype was seen only a few times. The V gene is TRBV24-1, the J gene TRBJ2-2, with D possibly matching TRBD1 (5 bases). The ends were cut back, 5 bases at V and 1 base at J, with 13 bases in the middle. The CDR3 loop spans 16 amino acids. The germline gives CDR1 KGHDR, CDR2 SFDVKD. This CDR3 reads CATSGPGSLNTGELFF. In nucleotides, the CDR3 is TGTGCCACCAGTGGGCCAGGGTCGCTGAACACCGGGGAGCTGTTTTTT.

This chain uses TRBV2 with TRBJ2-7; 8 nucleotides match TRBD2. There are 16 residues in the CDR3. J was trimmed by 2 bases and V by 7 bases; bases with no gene match: 13. CDR1 SNHLY and CDR2 FYNNEI come from the germline V gene. The CDR3 here is CASMEPAGVGAYEQYF. In nucleotides, the CDR3 is TGTGCCAGCATGGAGCCAGCGGGAGTGGGGGCCTACGAGCAGTACTTC. Full variable domain (rest looked up from reference TRBV2 and TRBJ2-7): EPEVTQTPSHQVTQMGQEVILRCVPISNHLYFYWYRQILGQKVEFLVSFYNNEISEKSEIFDDQFSVERPDGSNFTLKIRSTKLEDSAMYFCASMEPAGVGAYEQYFGPGTRLTVT.

This sequence joins TRBV6-1 and TRBJ2-3, with 8 bases lining up with TRBD2. Germline values: CDR1 MNHNS, CDR2 SASEGT. Unmatched junction bases numbered 27, after V lost 4 bases and J lost 9 bases. The CDR3 has 20 residues. The CDR3 sequence is CASSASLEVAGFSIRYTQYF. CDR3 DNA sequence: TGTGCCAGCAGTGCTTCGCTTGAGGTAGCGGGATTCAGTATCAGATACACGCAGTATTTT.

The chain is built from TRBV20-1 and TRBJ2-5; D remains ambiguous. The CDR3 spans 14 residues. Germline V CDR1 and CDR2: DFQATT, SNEGSKA (reference sequence). Trimming cost V 0 bases and J 2 bases, with 10 bases left between them. CDR3 sequence (DNA): TGCAGTGCTAGAGAGCTCGTCTATCAAGAGACCCAGTACTTC. Translation gives CSARELVYQETQYF.

The rearrangement uses TRBV24-1 and TRBJ2-5; TRBD1 might be the D (6 bases). The CDR3 has 18 residues. The germline gives CDR1 KGHDR, CDR2 SFDVKD. Between the trimmed V and J ends, which lost 7 bases and 5 bases, there was a span of 28 bases. The CDR3 reads CATSVGTDSNREPETQYF. The CDR3 nucleotides read TGTGCCACCAGCGTTGGAACCGATTCCAACAGGGAGCCGGAGACCCAGTACTTC.